A single sample is the source of the 9 T cell receptor beta chains below, sequenced in a study of T cell responses to AZD1222 COVID-19 vaccine. Assay used: immunoSEQ multiplex PCR; TCRdb lists only in-frame clones, some missing. The repertoire has 100,000 to 120,000 clones, around 85% of them found once; the top ten carry 4% to 5%. The specimen was peripheral blood, collected on day 0 of AZD1222 vaccination. Receptors were obtained from an adult in good health.

The chain recombines TRBV28 with TRBJ1-5; no clear D. The germline V and J ends were trimmed by 2 bases and 7 bases, with 9 bases remaining between them. The CDR3 runs to 13 residues. Germline V gene data show CDR1 as MDHEN and CDR2 as SYDVKM. In DNA form, the CDR3 reads TGTGCCAGCAGTTTAAACGACGGCCAGCCCCAGCATTTT. As protein: CASSLNDGQPQHF.

This chain uses TRBV19 with TRBJ2-7; TRBD1 might be the D (6 bases). The germline V gene has CDR1 LNHDA and CDR2 SQIVND (reference sequence). The CDR3 covers 13 residues. Trimming left V 1 base short and J 5 bases short, with 9 bases between. The CDR3 nucleotides are TGTGCCAGTAGTATAGTTGGGGGCCACGAGCAGTACTTC. This gives the protein CASSIVGGHEQYF. The full variable domain, with the rest looked up from reference TRBV19 and TRBJ2-7, is DGGITQSPKYLFRKEGQNVTLSCEQNLNHDAMYWYRQDPGQGLRLIYYSQIVNDFQKGDIAEGYSVSREKKESFPLTVTSAQKNPTAFYLCASSIVGGHEQYFGPGTRLTVT.

J is TRBJ1-2 and V is TRBV3-1 (or the pseudogene TRBV3-2); no reliable D call. The germline CDR1 and CDR2 sequences are LGHDT and YNNKEL (reference sequence). V was shortened by 1 base and J by 6 bases, with 9 bases between the two germline ends. This CDR3 contains 13 residues. The CDR3 loop reads CASSQAGRHGYTF. The CDR3 DNA sequence: TGTGCCAGCAGCCAAGCTGGGCGGCATGGCTACACCTTC.

The rearrangement links TRBV7-9 to TRBJ1-5; TRBD1 might be the D (5 bases). The CDR3 sequence is 16 residues long. V was clipped by 2 bases and J by 2 bases, with 13 bases between them. Germline V CDR1 and CDR2: SEHNR, FQNEAQ (reference sequence). The CDR3: CASSLRPGSGNQPQHF. As DNA, the CDR3 is TGTGCCAGCAGCTTACGGCCAGGGTCCGGCAATCAGCCCCAGCATTTT.

The chain has TRBV18 and TRBJ1-4, with 8 bases aligning to TRBD1. V gave up 3 bases and J gave up 5 bases; unmatched junction bases: 17. The V gene's germline CDR1 is KGHSH and CDR2 LQKENI. The CDR3 covers 19 residues. CDR3 in amino acids: CASSPYRQGARNPNEKLFF. CDR3 DNA: TGTGCCAGCTCACCTTATCGGCAGGGGGCGCGAAATCCGAATGAAAAACTGTTTTTT.

CDR3 coding DNA: TGTGCCAGTAGATTGGTGGGGGACCGACCGGACTATGGCTACACCTTC. Translating it yields CASRLVGDRPDYGYTF. The J gene is TRBJ1-2, the V gene TRBV19, with a possible D match to TRBD1 (5 bases). The CDR3 loop spans 16 amino acids. Per the germline V gene, CDR1 is LNHDA and CDR2 is SQIVND (reference sequence). Between the trimmed V and J ends, which lost 6 bases and 3 bases, there was a span of 20 bases.

This clone has just one count. The chain uses TRBV7-8 and TRBJ2-1, with 12 bases identical to TRBD2. The germline gives CDR1 SGHVS, CDR2 FQNEAQ. This CDR3 spans 22 amino acids. V dropped 5 bases and J dropped 1; count of bases not matched to a gene: 21. The DNA for the CDR3 is TGTGCCAGCAGCCTAGGCCGCCCAGGGACTAGCGGGCCCCAAGGGTCCTACAATGAGCAGTTCTTC. The encoded protein is CASSLGRPGTSGPQGSYNEQFF.

The chain is built from TRBV5-5 and TRBJ1-1; 10 bases match TRBD1. Germline trimming cut 4 bases from V and 5 bases from J; bases unmatched to any gene: 8. The CDR3 is 15 amino acids. CDR1 is SGHKS, CDR2 YYEKEE, per germline (reference sequence). CDR3 sequence reads: CASSLVGQGTTEAFF. Here the CDR3 DNA reads TGTGCCAGCAGCCTGGTGGGACAGGGGACGACTGAAGCTTTCTTT.

V usage is TRBV5-6 and J usage is TRBJ2-3; D uncertain. Germline CDR1 is SGHDT and CDR2 is YYEEEE. V was trimmed by 4 bases and J by 2 bases, leaving 5 bases between them. The CDR3 contains 12 residues. The CDR3 DNA reads TGTGCCAGCAGCATGGACACAGATACGCAGTATTTT. Translated: CASSMDTDTQYF.